These T cell receptor beta chains were read from a single sample in a study of OX40 agonist ivuxolimab in advanced cancers. Only in-frame clones appear in the TCRdb table, and some are missing; sequencing was by immunoSEQ multiplex PCR. Of under 80,000 clones listed, more than 90% are singletons. Source: CD4+ or CD8+ T cells sorted from blood, taken in a trial of the OX40 agonist ivuxolimab. The receptor set was obtained from an adult with an advanced solid tumor such as melanoma, head and neck, liver or kidney cancer. Each CDR3 is given with its conserved first and last residue. A D gene is named only where the DNA matches it firmly. Expanded clones get a size class; other rows say once, few or many, or leave the size out.

D gene: -
J gene: TRBJ1-4
clone size: -
V gene: TRBV5-1
CDR3 length: 17
CDR3 protein: CASSHYMIGGSNEKLFF
CDR3 DNA: TGCGCCAGCAGCCACTACATGATCGGGGGCAGTAATGAAAAACTGTTTTTT

D gene: -
J gene: TRBJ1-1
clone size: -
V gene: TRBV23-1
CDR3 length: 14
CDR3 protein: CASSQSGPNTEAFF
CDR3 DNA: TGCGCCAGCAGTCAATCAGGACCGAACACTGAAGCTTTCTTT

D gene: -
J gene: TRBJ2-2
clone size: -
V gene: TRBV7-9
CDR3 length: 14
CDR3 protein: CASSLATLFGELFF
CDR3 DNA: TGTGCCAGCAGCTTAGCCACGTTGTTCGGGGAGCTGTTTTTT

D gene: -
J gene: TRBJ1-6
clone size: -
V gene: TRBV6-4
CDR3 length: 13
CDR3 protein: CASSDSDNSPLHF
CDR3 DNA: TGTGCCAGCAGTGACTCGGACAATTCACCCCTCCACTTT

D gene: -
J gene: TRBJ1-3
clone size: -
V gene: TRBV10-1
CDR3 length: 13
CDR3 protein: CASQGVSGNTIYF
CDR3 DNA: TGCGCCAGCCAGGGAGTCTCTGGAAACACCATATATTTT

D gene: TRBD1
J gene: TRBJ1-2
clone size: -
V gene: TRBV10-3
CDR3 length: 14
CDR3 protein: CAISDTGGNYGYTF
CDR3 DNA: TGTGCCATCAGTGACACAGGGGGGAACTATGGCTACACCTTC

D gene: -
J gene: TRBJ1-6
clone size: -
V gene: TRBV6-5
CDR3 length: 12
CDR3 protein: CASSEGNSPLHF
CDR3 DNA: TGTGCCAGCAGTGAAGGGAATTCACCCCTCCACTTT

D gene: -
J gene: TRBJ2-5
clone size: -
V gene: TRBV7-3
CDR3 length: 9
CDR3 protein: CATQETQYF
CDR3 DNA: TGTGCCACCCAAGAGACCCAGTACTTC

D gene: -
J gene: TRBJ1-5
clone size: -
V gene: TRBV10-3
CDR3 length: 12
CDR3 protein: CAISESSQPQHF
CDR3 DNA: TGTGCCATCAGTGAGTCGAGCCAGCCCCAGCATTTT

D gene: TRBD1
J gene: TRBJ1-3
clone size: once
V gene: TRBV5-6
CDR3 length: 14
CDR3 protein: CASSHGQGGNTIYF
CDR3 DNA: TGTGCCAGCAGCCATGGACAGGGGGGAAACACCATATATTTT

D gene: -
J gene: TRBJ2-1
clone size: -
V gene: TRBV4-1
CDR3 length: 16
CDR3 protein: CASSQGGVGVYNEQFF
CDR3 DNA: TGCGCCAGCAGCCAAGGGGGAGTAGGAGTTTACAATGAGCAGTTCTTC

D gene: TRBD1
J gene: TRBJ1-1
clone size: once
V gene: TRBV4-1
CDR3 length: 15
CDR3 protein: CASSDRTGLNTEAFF
CDR3 DNA: TGCGCCAGCAGCGACCGGACAGGGTTGAACACTGAAGCTTTCTTT

D gene: -
J gene: TRBJ2-7
clone size: -
V gene: TRBV5-8
CDR3 length: 16
CDR3 protein: CASSPEAVPPLYEQYF
CDR3 DNA: TGTGCCAGCAGCCCGGAGGCCGTCCCACCCCTCTACGAGCAGTACTTC

D gene: -
J gene: TRBJ2-7
clone size: -
V gene: TRBV5-4
CDR3 length: 14
CDR3 protein: CASSLDRGNYEQYF
CDR3 DNA: TGTGCCAGCAGCTTGGATCGCGGAAACTACGAGCAGTACTTC

D gene: -
J gene: TRBJ2-7
clone size: -
V gene: TRBV12-5
CDR3 length: 13
CDR3 protein: CASAGRAPYEQYF
CDR3 DNA: TGTGCTAGTGCAGGACGGGCCCCCTACGAGCAGTACTTC

D gene: TRBD2
J gene: TRBJ2-5
clone size: -
V gene: TRBV2
CDR3 length: 15
CDR3 protein: CVTAEAGGPQETQYF
CDR3 DNA: TGTGTCACAGCGGAGGCGGGGGGCCCCCAAGAGACCCAGTACTTC

D gene: -
J gene: TRBJ2-1
clone size: -
V gene: TRBV7-2
CDR3 length: 16
CDR3 protein: CASSLWTHSSYNEQFF
CDR3 DNA: TGTGCCAGCAGCTTATGGACCCATTCGTCCTACAATGAGCAGTTCTTC

D gene: TRBD2
J gene: TRBJ2-1
clone size: -
V gene: TRBV6-5
CDR3 length: 14
CDR3 protein: CASSLAGGRNEQFF
CDR3 DNA: TGTGCCAGCAGCCTAGCGGGGGGGCGAAATGAGCAGTTCTTC

D gene: -
J gene: TRBJ2-5
clone size: -
V gene: TRBV19
CDR3 length: 16
CDR3 protein: CASSSLWAGLEETQYF
CDR3 DNA: TGTGCCAGTAGTTCCCTTTGGGCGGGGTTGGAAGAGACCCAGTACTTC

D gene: TRBD2
J gene: TRBJ2-7
clone size: -
V gene: TRBV12-5
CDR3 length: 13
CDR3 protein: CASVTSGYYEQYF
CDR3 DNA: TGTGCTAGTGTCACTAGCGGATACTACGAGCAGTACTTC

D gene: TRBD1
J gene: TRBJ1-1
clone size: -
V gene: TRBV13
CDR3 length: 12
CDR3 protein: CASSCLWDRAFF
CDR3 DNA: TGTGCCAGCAGCTGCTTATGGGACAGGGCCTTCTTT

D gene: -
J gene: TRBJ2-7
clone size: -
V gene: TRBV7-6
CDR3 length: 13
CDR3 protein: CASSLAGSYEQYF
CDR3 DNA: TGTGCCAGCAGCTTAGCTGGTTCCTACGAGCAGTACTTC

D gene: TRBD2
J gene: TRBJ2-3
clone size: -
V gene: TRBV30
CDR3 length: 15
CDR3 protein: CALLGGIFGGDTQYF
CDR3 DNA: TGTGCCCTTTTGGGGGGGATTTTTGGGGGAGATACGCAGTATTTT

D gene: TRBD1
J gene: TRBJ2-2
clone size: -
V gene: TRBV6-1
CDR3 length: 16
CDR3 protein: CASSDADREGTGELFF
CDR3 DNA: TGTGCCAGCAGTGATGCGGACAGGGAAGGCACCGGGGAGCTGTTTTTT

D gene: -
J gene: TRBJ2-7
clone size: -
V gene: TRBV15
CDR3 length: 13
CDR3 protein: CATSAGSAYEQYF
CDR3 DNA: TGTGCCACCAGCGCAGGGTCCGCCTACGAGCAGTACTTC

D gene: TRBD1
J gene: TRBJ1-6
clone size: -
V gene: TRBV6-5
CDR3 length: 14
CDR3 protein: CASSSGTEGSPLHF
CDR3 DNA: TGTGCCAGCAGCTCCGGGACAGAGGGGTCACCCCTCCACTTT

D gene: -
J gene: TRBJ1-2
clone size: -
V gene: TRBV28
CDR3 length: 14
CDR3 protein: CASTWGAGVGGYTF
CDR3 DNA: TGTGCCAGCACATGGGGGGCCGGGGTAGGTGGCTACACCTTC

D gene: -
J gene: TRBJ1-4
clone size: -
V gene: TRBV27
CDR3 length: 15
CDR3 protein: CASSLLGSRQEKLFF
CDR3 DNA: TGTGCCAGCAGTTTATTAGGATCTAGGCAGGAAAAACTGTTTTTT